Shown below are 27 T cell receptor beta chains from a single sample sequenced in a study of tumor and adjacent non-tumor tissue in lung cancer. TCRbeta libraries were built with three rounds of nested PCR, modified from ARM-PCR. Using its own MiXCR run on the multiplex PCR reads, TCRdb lists one record per CDR3 protein. The repertoire includes 77,000 or so distinct CDR3 sequences, under 80% of them detected once, and about 12% sits in the top ten. The template was RNA from unsorted bulk tissue. Sample: lung tumor tissue. These receptors originate from a woman aged 50 to 60 with non-small cell lung cancer.

Notes on this clonotype: At one end the junction does not follow the germline gene, possibly because of a read error. V gene TRBV29-1 combines with J gene TRBJ2-5; D remains ambiguous. This CDR3 comprises 13 residues. Germline V CDR1 and CDR2: SQVTM, ANQGSEA. The CDR3: CCVRMGSEETQYF. In DNA form, the CDR3 reads TGCTGCGTCAGGATGGGTTCGGAAGAGACCCAGTACTTC.

This clonotype was observed a few times. At one end, the junction sequence differs from germline, possibly due to a read error. This chain links TRBV11-2 with TRBJ1-2; tentatively, D is TRBD1 (5 bases). CDR3 length: 16 amino acids. The germline gives CDR1 SGHAT, CDR2 FQNNGV. The CDR3 DNA reads as TGTGTCAGCAGCTTAGGCCCTTCCGGGGCAGCCTATGGCTACACCTTC. This sequence encodes CVSSLGPSGAAYGYTF.

The gene calls are TRBV27 and TRBJ2-2, with D possibly matching TRBD2 (5 bases). The V end was cut by 3 bases, the J end by 6 bases, with 11 bases between. The CDR3 totals 14 residues. Germline V gene lookup returns CDR1 MNHEY and CDR2 SMNVEV (reference sequence). The CDR3 nucleotides are TGTGCCAGCAGTTTCTTCAGCGGCGCCGGGGAGCTGTTTTTT. It translates to CASSFFSGAGELFF.

On this clonotype itself: This CDR3 fails to terminate in the conserved phenylalanine or tryptophan, so it likely reflects a read error. This chain joins TRBV6-6 and TRBJ1-2; D gene uncertain. Trimming took 5 bases from V and 9 from J, leaving 10 bases between them. Germline CDR1 reads MNHNY; CDR2 reads SVGAGI (reference sequence). This CDR3 has 11 residues. Here the CDR3 reads CASSPGGSYTL. DNA for the CDR3: TGTGCCAGCAGTCCTGGAGGGAGCTACACCTTA.

The V and J genes are TRBV5-1 and TRBJ2-6, with D possibly matching TRBD2 (6 bases). The germline gives CDR1 SGHRS, CDR2 YFSETQ. There are 16 residues in the CDR3. Trimming stripped 9 bases from V and 2 bases from J, with 18 bases between. This CDR3 reads CAIRRDAGPGANVLTF. For the CDR3, the DNA is TGCGCCATCAGGCGGGACGCCGGCCCTGGGGCCAACGTCCTGACTTTC.

Here the CDR3 DNA reads TGTGCCAGCAGCCCCATCCAGTGGAATGAGCAGTTCTTC. It encodes CASSPIQWNEQFF. The chain couples TRBV6-5 to TRBJ2-1; D remains unclear. Deletions cut 6 bases from V and 7 bases from J, with 13 bases between. CDR3 length: 13 amino acids. Germline loops: CDR1 MNHEY, CDR2 SVGAGI.

On this clonotype itself: A junction boundary mismatches the germline segment, possibly from a read error. The chain has TRBV20-1 and TRBJ2-3; 7 bases match TRBD2. Per the germline V gene, CDR1 is DFQATT and CDR2 is SNEGSKA (reference sequence). The CDR3 contains 15 residues. The CDR3 nucleotides read TGCAGTGCTACCCCCCAAGATCGGATGGGGGGGACGCAGTATTTC. Encoded protein: CSATPQDRMGGTQYF.

A word on this clonotype: Relative to the germline gene, one junction end is altered; a read error may explain this. The genes are TRBV6-5 and TRBJ1-1; possible D gene TRBD1, 6 bases. The germline CDR1 and CDR2 sequences are MNHEY and SVGAGI. This CDR3 region has 17 residues. CDR3 loop: CASSYYDGRQGNTEASF. The CDR3 DNA reads TGTGCCAGCAGTTACTATGATGGTCGGCAGGGGAATACTGAAGCTTCCTTT.

The V call is TRBV6-6, the J call TRBJ1-2; D ambiguous. CDR3 length: 14 residues. CDR1 is MNHNY, CDR2 SVGAGI, per germline (reference sequence). For the CDR3, the DNA is TGTGCTAACAGTCCGGGGAGTGCTAACTATGGCTACACCTTC. It codes for CANSPGSANYGYTF.

Details on this clonotype: Germline and junction disagree at one end, which may indicate a read error. The J gene is TRBJ2-3, the V gene TRBV6-1; TRBD2 aligns across 11 bases. Germline V gene sequence: CDR1 MNHNS, CDR2 SASEGT. This CDR3 has 15 residues. The CDR3 sequence is CAITPGLAETNTQYF. CDR3 DNA: TGTGCCATCACGCCGGGACTAGCGGAGACAAATACGCAATATTTT.

The chain joins TRBV11-2 to TRBJ2-3; D is undetermined. From germline, CDR1 is SGHAT and CDR2 FQNNGV. CDR3 size: 13 residues. V lost 9 bases to trimming and J lost 7 bases, with 17 bases between them. The DNA of the CDR3 is TGTGCCAGAATCTTAGATCGGGCAAATACGCAGTATTTT. This encodes CARILDRANTQYF.

Regarding this clonotype: The conserved final phenylalanine or tryptophan is absent from the CDR3, which likely points to a read error. The chain recombines TRBV20-1 with TRBJ2-7; 7 positions match TRBD2. This CDR3 region has 16 residues. The germline gives CDR1 DFQATT, CDR2 SNEGSKA (reference sequence). The CDR3 DNA follows: TGTAGTGCTAGAGATCCGGGGGGAGGGCCGATCTACGAGCAGTACCTC. Its protein is CSARDPGGGPIYEQYL.

Within the sample, this clonotype is medium-sized. The chain employs TRBV4-1 and TRBJ1-5; D is perhaps TRBD1 (5 bases). The CDR3 is 16 residues long. In germline, CDR1 is MGHRA, CDR2 YSYEKL. V was cut by 0 bases and J by 0 bases, with 9 bases left in between. The DNA for the CDR3 is TGCGCCAGCAGCCAAGAACAGGCCCATAGCAATCAGCCCCAGCATTTT. Its protein product is CASSQEQAHSNQPQHF.

V usage is TRBV12-3 or TRBV12-4 and J usage is TRBJ2-2; no clear D gene. Trimming shortened V by 6 bases and J by 0 bases, and 11 bases separated the two germline ends. The CDR3 consists of 15 residues. As DNA, the CDR3 is TGTGCCAGCAGCATAGTGGGCGCGAACACCGGGGAGCTGTTTTTT. Translated, it gives CASSIVGANTGELFF.

To note about this clonotype: One end of the junction does not line up with germline, which may come from a read error. CDR3 sequence reads: CASTQVPTGNTGVAYSNQPQQF. The CDR3 DNA reads TGTGCCAGCACCCAAGTCCCTACAGGAAATACAGGGGTAGCCTATAGCAATCAGCCCCAGCAGTTT. The gene calls are TRBV4-2 and TRBJ1-5, with 7 bases fitting TRBD1. There are 22 residues in the CDR3. Per the germline V gene, CDR1 is LGHNA and CDR2 is YNFKEQ.

With regard to this clonotype: One junction end does not reproduce the germline sequence, and a read error may be involved. This rearrangement joins TRBV24-1 to TRBJ2-1; 13 nucleotides line up with TRBD2. The germline V gene has CDR1 KGHDR and CDR2 SFDVKD. The CDR3 has 18 amino acids. The CDR3 region has the DNA TGTGCCACCAGTGATCGCTTCAGGACTAGCGGGAGTAACAATGAGCGGTTCTTC. Protein product: CATSDRFRTSGSNNERFF.

As to this clonotype: In this CDR3 the conserved last residue, phenylalanine or tryptophan, is missing, so a read error is likely. The gene calls are TRBV29-1 and TRBJ2-5; D is possibly TRBD1 (6 bases). Germline values: CDR1 SQVTM, CDR2 ANQGSEA. The length of the CDR3 is 13 residues. The CDR3: CSVAHREKETQYL. CDR3 DNA sequence: TGCAGTGTCGCGCACAGGGAAAAAGAGACCCAGTACCTC.

This clonotype qualifies as large. The chain recombines TRBV11-3 with TRBJ2-7; 8 nucleotides line up with TRBD2. Germline V CDR1 and CDR2: SGHNT, YENEEA. J was trimmed by 5 bases and V by 5 bases; bases with no gene match: 8. CDR3 size: 14 residues. In DNA form, the CDR3 reads TGTGCCAGCAGCCTTAGCGGGATAGGCCACGAGCAGTACTTC. The encoded protein is CASSLSGIGHEQYF.

In its sample, this clonotype was seen many times. V is TRBV13 and J is TRBJ2-7; weak D call: TRBD2 (6 bases). Germline V gene sequence: CDR1 PRHDT, CDR2 FYEKMQ (reference sequence). Trimming took off 6 bases at V and 2 bases at J, with 11 bases between the two ends. The CDR3 runs 13 residues. CDR3 bases: TGTGCCAGCAGAGGGGCGGGAACCTACGAGCAGTACTTC. It is translated as CASRGAGTYEQYF.

This clonotype has ten or more counts. J is TRBJ2-1 and V is TRBV29-1; perhaps D is TRBD1 or TRBD2 (5 bases each). Germline lookup yields CDR1 SQVTM and CDR2 ANQGSEA. V lost 5 bases and J 15 bases, leaving 20 bases between the germline ends. The CDR3 runs 12 residues. The CDR3 region is CSVNERGGQAFF. Here the CDR3 DNA reads TGCAGCGTTAACGAGAGGGGTGGTCAAGCGTTCTTC.

To note about this clonotype: A junction boundary mismatches the germline segment, possibly from a read error. V usage is TRBV6-6 and J usage is TRBJ1-4; 9 bases agree with TRBD1. This CDR3 has 16 residues. CDR1 MNHNY and CDR2 SVGAGI come from the germline V gene (reference sequence). The CDR3 here is CASSVGTGPSNEILFF. DNA of the CDR3: TGTGCCAGCAGTGTAGGGACAGGGCCAAGTAATGAAATACTGTTTTTT.

The count of this clonotype is one. One base away lies a much larger clone, so this may be a sequencing read error. This rearrangement joins TRBV2 to TRBJ2-5, with D hard to call. From germline, CDR1 is SNHLY and CDR2 FYNNEI. CDR3 length: 14 residues. V lost 1 base and J lost 5, with 11 bases in between. CDR3 protein: CASSEGLGKETQYF. In DNA form, the CDR3 reads TGTGCCAGCAGTGAAGGGTTGGGGAAGGAGACCCAGTACTTC.

This clonotype has at least ten counts. The chain couples TRBV14 to TRBJ1-1, with a possible D match to TRBD1 (5 bases). Per germline, CDR1 SGHDN and CDR2 FVKESK. The CDR3 spans 15 residues. The V end was cut by 2 bases, the J end by 3 bases, with 13 bases between. CDR3 in amino acids: CASSQIGQPHTEAFF. The CDR3 DNA sequence: TGTGCCAGCAGCCAAATCGGACAACCCCACACTGAAGCTTTCTTT.

In nucleotides, the CDR3 is TGTGCCAGCAGCTTGTTCCGGGCTCTAGCGGGATTAAAAACCTACAATGAGCAGTTCTTC. It yields the protein CASSLFRALAGLKTYNEQFF. This sequence joins TRBV11-2 and TRBJ2-1; 9 nucleotides align to TRBD2. With V trimmed by 3 bases and J by 2 bases, 17 bases remained unmatched. Germline V gene lookup returns CDR1 SGHAT and CDR2 FQNNGV. The CDR3 totals 20 residues.

The rearrangement joins TRBV6-1 to TRBJ1-1; D is unresolved. The V end was cut by 10 bases, the J end by 2 bases, with 17 bases between. Germline-derived CDR1 and CDR2 are MNHNS and SASEGT. CDR3 length: 14 amino acids. In DNA, the CDR3 is TGTGCCAACTACGACAAGAGACGTAACACTGAAGCTTTCTTT. Its translation is CANYDKRRNTEAFF.

Concerning this clonotype: At one of its ends the junction is not consistent with the germline gene, which may arise from a read error. Here the CDR3 DNA reads TGTGCCAGCAGGCAAGTGGGACTAGGTTACGAGCAGTACTTC. Its protein is CASRQVGLGYEQYF. The rearrangement joins TRBV4-2 to TRBJ2-7; 8 nucleotides align to TRBD2. The CDR3 loop spans 14 amino acids. Germline CDR1 LGHNA, CDR2 YNFKEQ.

To note about this clonotype: This may come from a read error, since a much larger clone is one base off. The chain has TRBV13 and TRBJ2-5; D is ambiguous. Germline CDR1 reads PRHDT; CDR2 reads FYEKMQ (reference sequence). This CDR3 is built from 8 residues. CDR3 loop: CTSSLEYF. CDR3 DNA sequence: TGTACCAGCAGCCTGGAGTACTTC. Filled out from reference TRBV13 and TRBJ2-5, the complete variable domain reads AAGVIQSPRHLIKEKRETATLKCYPIPRHDTVYWYQQGPGQDPQFLISFYEKMQSDKGSIPDRFSAQQFSDYHSELNMSSLELGDSALYFCTSSLEYFGPGTRLLVL.